Following are 8 T cell receptor beta chains from one sample sequenced in a study of blood T cell repertoires in COVID-19. The table came from immunoSEQ multiplex PCR; TCRdb's copy has only in-frame clones and leaves some out. The table lists fewer than 400,000 clones, around nine tenths of them singletons. Sequenced sample: PBMCs or T cells enriched from blood (not recorded which). The receptors come from a woman in her 50s who had recovered from COVID-19.

This sequence joins TRBV4-1 and TRBJ1-2, with D perhaps matching TRBD1 (5 bases). Germline-derived CDR1 and CDR2 are MGHRA and YSYEKL. The CDR3 extends over 14 amino acids. Trimming removed 0 bases at V and 8 bases at J, with 13 bases between. In DNA form, the CDR3 reads TGCGCCAGCAGCCAAGAGGGCAGGGTGCGCGGCTACACCTTC. Its protein product is CASSQEGRVRGYTF.

The V gene is TRBV4-3, the J gene TRBJ1-3, with TRBD1 matching over 8 bases. The germline V gene has CDR1 LGHNA and CDR2 YSLEER. The CDR3 covers 16 residues. V was pared by 1 base and J by 7 bases, with 9 bases of the junction left unmatched. CDR3 sequence (DNA): TGCGCCAGCAGCCAAGTACTGGGACAGGTTGGGAACACCATATATTTT. Its protein is CASSQVLGQVGNTIYF.

V is TRBV4-1 and J is TRBJ1-1, with unresolved D. The CDR3 is made up of 13 amino acids. Germline CDR1 MGHRA, CDR2 YSYEKL. The V and J ends lost 4 bases and 2 bases respectively, with 8 bases between them. The CDR3 loop is CASSPLYNTEAFF. CDR3 in DNA: TGCGCCAGCAGCCCCTTATATAACACTGAAGCTTTCTTT.

This clone was recorded only once. V and J are TRBV23-1 and TRBJ1-2; TRBD1 matches at 8 bases. TRBV23-1 is filed as an ORF, its function uncertain. The CDR3 is 17 residues long. V shed 2 bases, J shed 0 bases, and the junction held 8 bases outside the gene matches. As DNA, the CDR3 is TGCGCCAGCAGTCAACCGGGCGGACAGGGTTCTAACTATGGCTACACCTTC. It yields the protein CASSQPGGQGSNYGYTF.

The chain links TRBV2 to TRBJ2-4, with TRBD2 matching over 11 bases. The CDR3 length is 15 residues. With 7 bases clipped from V and 6 bases from J, the junction kept 8 bases outside the gene matches. Germline values: CDR1 SNHLY, CDR2 FYNNEI. The CDR3 nucleotides read TGTGCCAGCACTCCTACTAGCGGGGGATCAAACATTCAGTACTTC. Translated: CASTPTSGGSNIQYF. Complete variable domain (other parts from reference TRBV2 and TRBJ2-4): EPEVTQTPSHQVTQMGQEVILRCVPISNHLYFYWYRQILGQKVEFLVSFYNNEISEKSEIFDDQFSVERPDGSNFTLKIRSTKLEDSAMYFCASTPTSGGSNIQYFGAGTRLSVL.

The gene calls are TRBV18 and TRBJ1-5; no reliable D call. V lost 3 bases and J 6 bases, leaving 9 bases between the germline ends. CDR3 size: 13 residues. CDR1 is KGHSH, CDR2 LQKENI, per germline. The CDR3 bases are TGTGCCAGCTCACCTGCGAGAGGTCAGCCCCAGCATTTT. Translation gives CASSPARGQPQHF.

The sample holds one count of this clone. The rearrangement uses TRBV30 and TRBJ1-1, with 10 bases matching TRBD1. V dropped 5 bases and J dropped 6; count of bases not matched to a gene: 9. The CDR3 covers 14 residues. Germline-derived CDR1 and CDR2 are GTSNPN and SVGIG (reference sequence). The CDR3 reads CAWDRGRITAEAFF. CDR3 bases: TGTGCCTGGGACAGGGGGCGGATTACGGCTGAAGCTTTCTTT. The entire variable domain, with the rest obtained from reference TRBV30 and TRBJ1-1, is as follows: SQTIHQWPATLVQPVGSPLSLECTVEGTSNPNLYWYRQAAGRGLQLLFYSVGIGQISSEVPQNLSASRPQDRQFILSSKKLLLSDSGFYLCAWDRGRITAEAFFGQGTRLTVV.

This chain uses TRBV30 with TRBJ1-6, with 11 nucleotides matching TRBD1. With 5 bases clipped from V and 7 bases from J, the junction kept 10 bases outside the gene matches. The CDR3 extends over 16 amino acids. The germline V gene encodes CDR1 GTSNPN and CDR2 SVGIG (reference sequence). The CDR3 loop reads CAWAELGQGDNSPLHF. The CDR3 coding sequence is TGTGCCTGGGCAGAGCTGGGACAGGGGGACAATTCACCCCTCCACTTT.